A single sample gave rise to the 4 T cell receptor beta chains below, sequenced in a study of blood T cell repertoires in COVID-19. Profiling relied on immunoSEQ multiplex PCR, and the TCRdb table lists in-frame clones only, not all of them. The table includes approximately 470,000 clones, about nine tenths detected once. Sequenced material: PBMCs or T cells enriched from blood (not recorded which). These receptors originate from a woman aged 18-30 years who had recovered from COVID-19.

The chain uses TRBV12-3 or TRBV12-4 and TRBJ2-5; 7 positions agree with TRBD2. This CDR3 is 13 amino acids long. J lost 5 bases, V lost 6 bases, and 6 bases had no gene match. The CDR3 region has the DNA TGTGCCAGCAGAGTATGGGGAGGGGAGACCCAGTACTTC. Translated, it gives CASRVWGGETQYF.

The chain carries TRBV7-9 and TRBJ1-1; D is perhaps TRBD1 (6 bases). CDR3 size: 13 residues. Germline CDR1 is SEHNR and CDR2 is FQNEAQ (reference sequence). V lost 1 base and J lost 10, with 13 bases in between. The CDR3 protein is CASSLVWTDGAFF. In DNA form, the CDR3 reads TGTGCCAGCAGCTTAGTGTGGACAGACGGAGCTTTCTTT.

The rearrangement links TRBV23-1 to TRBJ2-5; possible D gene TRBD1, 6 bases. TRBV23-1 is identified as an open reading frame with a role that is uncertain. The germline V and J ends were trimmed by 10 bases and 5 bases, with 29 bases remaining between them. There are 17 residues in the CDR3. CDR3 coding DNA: TGCGCCACCTTAAAACCTGACAGGTCGAGCGAGGAGGAGACCCAGTACTTC. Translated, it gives CATLKPDRSSEEETQYF.

The CDR3 DNA reads as TGTGCCAGCAGCCCTGAGCGGGGGCTATACACAGATACGCAGTATTTT. Translated: CASSPERGLYTDTQYF. The chain employs TRBV3-1 (or the pseudogene TRBV3-2) and TRBJ2-3; TRBD2 matches at 8 bases. After removal of 4 bases from V and 2 bases from J, the junction contained 8 bases not matched to a gene. In germline, CDR1 is LGHDT, CDR2 YNNKEL (reference sequence). The CDR3 sequence is 16 residues long.